A single sample gave rise to the 6 T cell receptor beta chains below, sequenced in a study of shared clonotypes between healthy human individuals. Data came from immunoSEQ multiplex PCR; TCRdb stores just in-frame clones and leaves some out. The profile shows hundreds of thousands of clones, around 96% of them singletons. CD45RO-negative, CCR7-positively selected cells formed the naive CD8 fraction, excluding terminally differentiated effector memory CD45RA+ cells. Sequenced input: naive CD8+ T cells sorted from blood. The receptors shown here come from a woman in her thirties in good health.

This rearrangement joins TRBV7-8 to TRBJ2-1; D call uncertain. Trimming removed 4 bases from V and 5 bases from J, with 12 bases in between. Germline V gives CDR1 SGHVS, CDR2 FQNEAQ. The CDR3 is made up of 14 amino acids. The CDR3 reads CASSSSGRNNEQFF. The CDR3 bases are TGTGCCAGCAGCTCCTCGGGTAGAAACAATGAGCAGTTCTTC.

This chain connects TRBV5-6 to TRBJ1-1; 7 nucleotides agree with TRBD1. Germline assignment: CDR1 SGHDT and CDR2 YYEEEE. The CDR3 runs to 15 residues. V was pared by 4 bases and J by 4 bases, with 10 bases of the junction left unmatched. The CDR3 sequence is CASSEMTGRGTEAFF. The CDR3 DNA reads as TGTGCCAGCAGCGAGATGACAGGGAGAGGCACTGAAGCTTTCTTT. The variable domain in full, with the rest retrieved from reference TRBV5-6 and TRBJ1-1, is DAGVTQSPTHLIKTRGQQVTLRCSPKSGHDTVSWYQQALGQGPQFIFQYYEEEERQRGNFPDRFSGHQFPNYSSELNVNALLLGDSALYLCASSEMTGRGTEAFFGQGTRLTVV.

The CDR3 sequence is CASSSGTVNNEQFF. CDR3 DNA: TGTGCCAGCAGCTCCGGGACAGTTAACAATGAGCAGTTCTTC. The V call is TRBV13, the J call TRBJ2-1; 7 bases map to TRBD1. The V gene end was trimmed by 4 bases and the J gene end by 5 bases; junction bases not matched to a gene: 5. The CDR3 has 14 residues. The germline V gene has CDR1 PRHDT and CDR2 FYEKMQ (reference sequence).

The V gene is TRBV28, the J gene TRBJ1-5; no definite D call. V shed 3 bases and J shed 7 bases, with 13 bases lying between them. This CDR3 has 14 residues. The germline V gene encodes CDR1 MDHEN and CDR2 SYDVKM. This chain's CDR3 is CASSFIGTAQPQHF. CDR3 in DNA: TGTGCCAGCAGTTTTATCGGCACGGCCCAGCCCCAGCATTTT.

The chain has TRBV11-2 and TRBJ1-4; D might be TRBD1 (5 bases). The CDR3 is 14 residues long. The V end was cut by 5 bases, the J end by 4 bases, with 11 bases between. From germline, CDR1 is SGHAT and CDR2 FQNNGV. The CDR3 protein is CASSHRDGNEKLFF. The CDR3 DNA reads as TGTGCCAGCAGCCACCGGGACGGTAATGAAAAACTGTTTTTT. The complete variable domain, with remaining parts taken from reference TRBV11-2 and TRBJ1-4, reads EAGVAQSPRYKIIEKRQSVAFWCNPISGHATLYWYQQILGQGPKLLIQFQNNGVVDDSQLPKDRFSAERLKGVDSTLKIQPAKLEDSAVYLCASSHRDGNEKLFFGSGTQLSVL.

The chain joins TRBV27 to TRBJ2-5; no firm D call. The DNA end lines up better with TRBJ2-7; the J call may be wrong. Germline V lookup: CDR1 MNHEY, CDR2 SMNVEV (reference sequence). The CDR3 runs to 10 residues. The DNA for the CDR3 is TGTGCCAGCAATTCCTACGAGCAGTACTTC. Translated, it gives CASNSYEQYF.